Below are 22 T cell receptor beta chains sequenced from a single sample in a study of T cell responses to AZD1222 COVID-19 vaccine. The protocol was immunoSEQ multiplex PCR, while the TCRdb copy is restricted to in-frame clones and leaves out a portion. The data show 150,000 to 200,000 clones, roughly 92% seen once. Sequencing was performed on peripheral blood, taken 28 days after the second AZD1222 dose. The receptors here all came from an adult who received the AZD1222 COVID-19 vaccine.

The rearrangement joins TRBV3-1 (or the pseudogene TRBV3-2) to TRBJ1-6; no definite D call. The V gene's germline CDR1 is LGHDT and CDR2 YNNKEL (reference sequence). CDR3 length: 18 residues. The ends were cut back, 1 base at V and 0 bases at J, with 13 bases in the middle. The CDR3 spells CASSQGFSLSSYNSPLHF. Written as DNA, the CDR3 is TGTGCCAGCAGCCAAGGCTTTAGCTTAAGCTCCTATAATTCACCCCTCCACTTT.

This sequence joins TRBV7-9 and TRBJ2-3, with 9 bases fitting TRBD2. The CDR3 extends over 15 amino acids. After removal of 6 bases from V and 5 bases from J, the junction contained 9 bases not matched to a gene. Germline V gene data show CDR1 as SEHNR and CDR2 as FQNEAQ (reference sequence). DNA for the CDR3: TGTGCCAGCAGATCATTAGCGGGAGTGGGAGATACGCAGTATTTT. This encodes CASRSLAGVGDTQYF.

The V gene is TRBV7-2, the J gene TRBJ1-2; D may be TRBD1 (5 bases). Between the trimmed V and J ends, which lost 1 base and 4 bases, there was a span of 13 bases. There are 15 residues in the CDR3. The germline CDR1 and CDR2 sequences are SGHTA and FQGNSA. CDR3 DNA sequence: TGTGCCAGCAGCTTAGACAGACAGAGAGTCTATGGCTACACCTTC. The encoded protein is CASSLDRQRVYGYTF.

This chain connects TRBV6-1 to TRBJ1-5; a weak D match, TRBD1 (6 bases). The V end was cut by 3 bases, the J end by 1 base, with 13 bases between. Germline-derived CDR1 and CDR2 are MNHNS and SASEGT. This CDR3 has 16 residues. This CDR3 is CASSDPFGQSNQPQHF. CDR3 nucleotides: TGTGCCAGCAGTGATCCATTTGGACAGAGCAATCAGCCCCAGCATTTT.

In this sample, this clone turned up a few times. The genes are TRBV2 and TRBJ1-6; D is perhaps TRBD1 (5 bases). Per the germline V gene, CDR1 is SNHLY and CDR2 is FYNNEI. Trimming cost V 11 bases and J 9 bases, with 17 bases left between them. The CDR3 consists of 13 residues. The CDR3 loop reads CAQAGRVASPLHF. The CDR3 DNA reads as TGTGCCCAGGCGGGCAGGGTGGCTTCACCCCTCCACTTT.

The rearrangement joins TRBV15 to TRBJ2-1; TRBD1 aligns across 7 bases. The V gene end was trimmed by 0 bases and the J gene end by 1 base; junction bases not matched to a gene: 6. The CDR3 runs to 17 residues. From germline, CDR1 is LNHNV and CDR2 YYDKDF (reference sequence). The CDR3 coding sequence is TGTGCCACCAGCAGAGAAGCAGGGGGAATTTCCTACAATGAGCAGTTCTTC. It encodes CATSREAGGISYNEQFF.

This chain connects TRBV7-2 to TRBJ2-5; 15 bases map to TRBD2. This CDR3 spans 20 amino acids. CDR1 is SGHTA, CDR2 FQGNSA, per germline. V trimming: 0 bases; J trimming: 2 bases; junction bases outside the gene matches: 10. This CDR3 is CASSLAWTSGRARQQETQYF. CDR3 bases: TGTGCCAGCAGCTTAGCTTGGACTAGCGGGAGGGCCAGGCAGCAAGAGACCCAGTACTTC.

V is TRBV3-1 (or the pseudogene TRBV3-2) and J is TRBJ1-1, with no clear D. The CDR3 length is 15 residues. The germline V and J ends were trimmed by 0 bases and 0 bases, with 8 bases remaining between them. Germline V gives CDR1 LGHDT, CDR2 YNNKEL (reference sequence). CDR3 sequence: CASSQETGVNTEAFF. CDR3 in DNA: TGTGCCAGCAGCCAAGAGACCGGGGTGAACACTGAAGCTTTCTTT.

This chain joins TRBV3-1 (or the pseudogene TRBV3-2) and TRBJ1-2; D is perhaps TRBD1 (6 bases). The CDR3 extends over 14 amino acids. The germline CDR1 and CDR2 sequences are LGHDT and YNNKEL (reference sequence). The ends were cut back, 4 bases at V and 10 bases at J, with 19 bases in the middle. CDR3 in DNA: TGTGCCAGCAGCCTTAGGCCCGGGGGGCTAACCTACACCTTC. It encodes CASSLRPGGLTYTF.

The chain is built from TRBV19 and TRBJ1-2, with D possibly matching TRBD1 (5 bases). There are 14 residues in the CDR3. Germline V gene sequence: CDR1 LNHDA, CDR2 SQIVND (reference sequence). Trimming removed 3 bases at V and 5 bases at J, with 13 bases between. The CDR3 is CASSISPGGYGYTF. The CDR3 coding sequence is TGTGCCAGTAGTATCAGCCCTGGGGGGTATGGCTACACCTTC.

The rearrangement joins TRBV7-3 to TRBJ2-1; 13 nucleotides align to TRBD2. V lost 2 bases, J lost 6 bases, and 7 bases stayed unmatched. Germline CDR1 reads SGHTA; CDR2 reads FQGTGA. The CDR3 spans 17 residues. CDR3 nucleotide sequence: TGTGCCAGCAGCTTACGCCCACTAGCGGGAGGGTCCAATGAGCAGTTCTTC. It translates to CASSLRPLAGGSNEQFF.

The CDR3 reads CATSSGQLPNQPQHF. The CDR3 DNA sequence: TGTGCCACCAGCAGTGGACAGTTACCAAATCAGCCCCAGCATTTT. This chain connects TRBV15 to TRBJ1-5, with D tentatively TRBD1 (6 bases). The ends were cut back, 3 bases at V and 4 bases at J, with 13 bases in the middle. Germline CDR1 LNHNV, CDR2 YYDKDF (reference sequence). There are 15 residues in the CDR3.

The rearrangement uses TRBV27 and TRBJ2-3; 8 bases line up with TRBD2. The trim removed 5 bases at V and 0 bases at J, leaving 13 bases unmatched. Germline values: CDR1 MNHEY, CDR2 SMNVEV (reference sequence). The CDR3 has 18 amino acids. CDR3 amino acids: CASSPASGFSTSTDTQYF. The CDR3 DNA reads TGTGCCAGCAGTCCCGCTAGCGGGTTTTCCACTAGCACAGATACGCAGTATTTT.

J is TRBJ2-1 and V is TRBV29-1, with 8 bases aligning to TRBD1. Germline loops: CDR1 SQVTM, CDR2 ANQGSEA. The V segment lost 0 bases and the J segment 10 bases; nucleotides outside the gene matches: 5. CDR3 length: 13 amino acids. The CDR3 region is CSVEDRRTGEQFF. The DNA for the CDR3 is TGCAGCGTTGAAGACCGCCGGACAGGGGAGCAGTTCTTC.

This chain joins TRBV10-3 and TRBJ2-7, with D perhaps matching TRBD1 or TRBD2 (5 bases each). The V end lost 4 bases, the J end lost 7 bases, and 14 bases lay between the germline ends. The CDR3 spans 13 residues. Germline-derived CDR1 and CDR2 are ENHRY and SYGVKD. Here the CDR3 DNA reads TGTGCCATCAGTGTTTCGTCAGAGGGGGAGCAGTACTTC. It encodes CAISVSSEGEQYF.

The chain has TRBV5-1 and TRBJ2-7; 8 nucleotides match TRBD1. The CDR3 length is 12 residues. Germline V CDR1 and CDR2: SGHRS, YFSETQ. Trimming removed 4 bases from V and 5 bases from J; junction bases left unmatched: 2. The CDR3, as DNA: TGCGCCAGCAGCCCGGACAGGGACGAGCAGTACTTC. Amino acids: CASSPDRDEQYF.

V gene TRBV28 combines with J gene TRBJ1-4; 9 bases map to TRBD1. The CDR3 consists of 16 residues. The junction had 10 bases not matched to a gene; V was cut back by 6 bases and J by 5 bases. The V gene's germline CDR1 is MDHEN and CDR2 SYDVKM. DNA of the CDR3: TGTGCCAGCAGCGCCCTTCCGGGACAGGGAAATGAAAAACTGTTTTTT. This gives the protein CASSALPGQGNEKLFF.

This sequence joins TRBV4-2 and TRBJ1-1; D remains unclear. With 0 bases removed from V and 8 bases from J, the gap between germline ends came to 19 bases. Per germline, CDR1 LGHNA and CDR2 YNFKEQ. CDR3 length: 16 amino acids. CDR3 loop: CASSQDLSGLKVEAFF. CDR3 DNA: TGTGCCAGCAGCCAAGATCTATCTGGGCTTAAAGTAGAAGCTTTCTTT.

The chain links TRBV28 to TRBJ2-6, with a weak D call TRBD2 (7 bases). This CDR3 contains 16 residues. Germline V gene lookup returns CDR1 MDHEN and CDR2 SYDVKM. Deletions cut 3 bases from V and 2 bases from J, with 11 bases between. The CDR3 nucleotides are TGTGCCAGCAGTTTTCGGGGGGCGACTGGGGCCAACGTCCTGACTTTC. This codes for CASSFRGATGANVLTF.

The chain combines TRBV7-9 with TRBJ2-2; D is unclear. This CDR3 has 13 amino acids. CDR1 is SEHNR, CDR2 FQNEAQ, per germline (reference sequence). The V end was cut by 5 bases, the J end by 5 bases, with 9 bases between. For the CDR3, the DNA is TGTGCCAGCAGCCTAGAACGGACCGGGGAGCTGTTTTTT. It yields the protein CASSLERTGELFF.

The chain is built from TRBV19 and TRBJ2-1, with 12 bases identical to TRBD2. Per germline, CDR1 LNHDA and CDR2 SQIVND (reference sequence). The CDR3 is made up of 17 amino acids. The V and J ends lost 6 bases and 2 bases, in that order; junction bases with no gene match: 8. The CDR3: CASSRTSGTTAYNEQFF. The CDR3 DNA follows: TGTGCCAGTAGCCGGACTAGCGGGACCACCGCCTACAATGAGCAGTTCTTC.

The chain employs TRBV28 and TRBJ2-5; possibly TRBD1 for D (5 bases). V was trimmed by 3 bases and J by 5 bases, leaving 7 bases between them. Germline-derived CDR1 and CDR2 are MDHEN and SYDVKM. CDR3 length: 12 residues. For the CDR3, the DNA is TGTGCCAGCAGTTTTGCAGGGGAGACCCAGTACTTC. Its translation is CASSFAGETQYF.